Below are 5 T cell receptor beta chains sequenced from a single sample in a study of T-cell reconstitution after alpha-beta-depleted transplantation in children (dated by TCRdb to 2016 to 2018). Interpreted using the paper, the treatment or condition label stands for: allogeneic hematopoietic cell transplantation with graft depleted of TCRalphabeta T cells and CD19 B cells. Library preparation employed PCR. These reads were obtained on an Illumina HiSeq 2500. Molecular barcoding was employed in the preparation of TCR libraries, with unique molecular identifiers being used to normalize TCRbeta repertoire quantification. TCRdb reanalyzed the raw reads on its own, using fastp at Q25 for trimming and MiXCR for clone calling, and kept in-frame beta chains. Rows merge per CDR3 protein into single entries with the most common DNA and genes. Across this sample there are more than 200,000 distinct CDR3 sequences, with around 7.7% seen only once. Roughly 36% of the sample is in the top ten clones.

This specimen consisted of PBMCs, mostly from graft donor cells, obtained 360 days after TCRalphabeta/CD19-depleted stem cell transplant. These receptor sequences come from a male patient aged 2 to 9 who had a stem cell transplant for acute myeloid leukemia, so the T cells may come from the graft donor.

This clonotype was seen repeatedly, ten times or more. The genes are TRBV12-3 or TRBV12-4 and TRBJ2-5; 9 nucleotides align to TRBD1. V gave up 7 bases and J gave up 7 bases; unmatched junction bases: 7. CDR3 length equals 13 residues. CDR3: CASNSGQGMTQYF. The CDR3 DNA reads TGTGCCAGCAACTCCGGACAGGGGATGACCCAGTACTTC.

The sample holds a few counts of this clonotype. This CDR3 reads CATSVKLWSPQHF. CDR3 DNA sequence: TGTGCCACCAGTGTCAAACTTTGGTCGCCCCAGCATTTT. The genes are TRBV24-1 and TRBJ1-5; D call uncertain. V shed 5 bases and J shed 9 bases, with 13 bases lying between them. The CDR3 is 13 amino acids. CDR1 KGHDR and CDR2 SFDVKD come from the germline V gene.

This clonotype was found a few times. The chain has TRBV7-9 and TRBJ2-7; D might be TRBD1 (5 bases). With 4 bases removed from V and 3 bases from J, the gap between germline ends came to 13 bases. Per the germline V gene, CDR1 is SEHNR and CDR2 is FQNEAQ (reference sequence). The CDR3 runs to 14 residues. CDR3 in amino acids: CASSSDRRGYEQYF. The CDR3, as DNA: TGTGCCAGCAGCTCAGACAGACGAGGCTACGAGCAGTACTTC. The full variable domain, rest sourced from reference TRBV7-9 and TRBJ2-7, is DTGVSQNPRHKITKRGQNVTFRCDPISEHNRLYWYRQTLGQGPEFLTYFQNEAQLEKSRLLSDRFSAERPKGSFSTLEIQRTEQGDSAMYLCASSSDRRGYEQYFGPGTRLTVT.

This clonotype occurred a few times. The V and J genes are TRBV20-1 and TRBJ2-3; 8 nucleotides match TRBD1. This CDR3 is built from 17 residues. CDR1 is DFQATT, CDR2 SNEGSKA, per germline (reference sequence). The junction had 11 bases not matched to a gene; V was cut back by 2 bases and J by 1 base. The CDR3 here is CSARMAPRGQGTDTQYF. CDR3 sequence (DNA): TGCAGTGCTAGAATGGCACCCAGGGGGCAGGGCACAGATACGCAGTATTTT.

There are many counts of this clonotype. The chain joins TRBV18 to TRBJ1-5, with D unclear. V was trimmed by 0 bases and J by 3 bases, leaving 0 bases between them. This CDR3 contains 12 residues. Looked up from germline, CDR1 is KGHSH and CDR2 is LQKENI. CDR3 residues: CASSPPNQPQHF. DNA for the CDR3: TGTGCCAGCTCACCACCCAATCAGCCCCAGCATTTT.